The 11 T cell receptor beta chains given below trace back to one sample, sequenced in a study of blood T cell repertoires in COVID-19. Profiled with immunoSEQ multiplex PCR; TCRdb holds only in-frame clones, not every one. The sample records fewer than 250,000 clones, roughly 82% being singletons. The sample consisted of peripheral blood. Source of these receptors: a woman aged 55-70 years with COVID-19, enrolled during active disease.

The chain links TRBV9 to TRBJ1-1, with 7 bases fitting TRBD1. The germline CDR1 and CDR2 sequences are SGDLS and YYNGEE. V was pared by 3 bases and J by 2 bases, with 7 bases of the junction left unmatched. The CDR3 extends over 15 amino acids. The CDR3: CASSARTGVNTEAFF. The CDR3 region has the DNA TGTGCCAGCAGCGCCCGAACAGGGGTCAACACTGAAGCTTTCTTT.

The rearrangement joins TRBV5-1 to TRBJ2-1, with 7 bases aligning to TRBD1. The length of the CDR3 is 15 residues. The V gene's germline CDR1 is SGHRS and CDR2 YFSETQ. V lost 2 bases, J lost 2 bases, and 4 bases stayed unmatched. The CDR3 nucleotides are TGCGCCAGCAGCTTTACAGGGGACCCCTACAATGAGCAGTTCTTC. Its protein product is CASSFTGDPYNEQFF.

The genes are TRBV28 and TRBJ1-2; 9 nucleotides align to TRBD1. V gave up 5 bases and J gave up 4 bases; unmatched junction bases: 17. CDR1 MDHEN and CDR2 SYDVKM come from the germline V gene. The CDR3 sequence is 18 residues long. The CDR3 nucleotides are TGTGCCAGCAGTCCGCCGGGACAGGGCCCCCCAGGAACCTATGGCTACACCTTC. Its protein is CASSPPGQGPPGTYGYTF.

The chain links TRBV18 to TRBJ2-3; TRBD1 matches at 8 bases. The germline CDR1 and CDR2 sequences are KGHSH and LQKENI. V shed 3 bases, J shed 0 bases, and the junction held 2 bases outside the gene matches. The CDR3 is 15 residues long. The CDR3 loop is CASSPRDRSTDTQYF. The CDR3 DNA reads TGTGCCAGCTCACCCAGGGACAGGAGCACAGATACGCAGTATTTT.

The chain couples TRBV7-9 to TRBJ2-1; tentative D call: TRBD1 (7 bases). With 5 bases removed from V and 9 bases from J, the gap between germline ends came to 11 bases. CDR3 length equals 12 residues. Germline V gene data show CDR1 as SEHNR and CDR2 as FQNEAQ (reference sequence). This CDR3 reads CASSAGQLEQFF. The CDR3 bases are TGTGCCAGCAGCGCGGGACAGCTTGAGCAGTTCTTC. Based on the CDR3 plus reference TRBV7-9 and TRBJ2-1, the full variable domain is DTGVSQNPRHKITKRGQNVTFRCDPISEHNRLYWYRQTLGQGPEFLTYFQNEAQLEKSRLLSDRFSAERPKGSFSTLEIQRTEQGDSAMYLCASSAGQLEQFFGPGTRLTVL.

This clone was detected a few times. The rearrangement joins TRBV2 to TRBJ1-5; D gene unclear. V was clipped by 2 bases and J by 0 bases, with 8 bases between them. Germline V CDR1 and CDR2: SNHLY, FYNNEI. The CDR3 runs to 15 residues. CDR3 sequence: CASSELSYSNQPQHF. Here the CDR3 DNA reads TGTGCCAGCAGTGAACTCAGTTATAGCAATCAGCCCCAGCATTTT.

This rearrangement joins TRBV7-3 to TRBJ2-3; 16 bases agree with TRBD2. The ends lost 5 bases at V and 4 bases at J; junction bases unmatched: 18. Germline V gene sequence: CDR1 SGHTA, CDR2 FQGTGA. The CDR3 covers 21 residues. The CDR3 nucleotides are TGTGCCAGCAGCCCATTGGCCGGGACTAGCGGGAGGGCCCGAGGTTCAGATACGCAGTATTTT. This gives the protein CASSPLAGTSGRARGSDTQYF.

The chain has TRBV7-9 and TRBJ2-1; 8 bases line up with TRBD2. This CDR3 is built from 15 residues. Unmatched junction bases numbered 11, after V lost 5 bases and J lost 8 bases. Germline V gene data show CDR1 as SEHNR and CDR2 as FQNEAQ (reference sequence). The CDR3 region is CASSPGGGPLYEQFF. The CDR3 DNA is TGTGCCAGCAGCCCCGGGGGGGGCCCTCTATATGAGCAGTTCTTC.

The CDR3 sequence is CASSEQSGEAFF. Here the CDR3 DNA reads TGTGCCAGCAGTGAACAGTCAGGGGAAGCTTTCTTT. This chain links TRBV2 with TRBJ1-1, with a tentative D call TRBD1 (5 bases). CDR3 length equals 12 residues. V dropped 2 bases and J dropped 8 bases, with 9 bases sitting between them. Per germline, CDR1 SNHLY and CDR2 FYNNEI.

The chain combines TRBV2 with TRBJ2-5; 14 nucleotides align to TRBD2. After removal of 6 bases from V and 4 bases from J, the junction contained 7 bases not matched to a gene. The CDR3 length is 16 residues. Germline V gene lookup returns CDR1 SNHLY and CDR2 FYNNEI. CDR3 in DNA: TGTGCCAGCAGCCTCGGGACTAGCGGGGGTATAGAGACCCAGTACTTC. Protein: CASSLGTSGGIETQYF.

This chain joins TRBV7-3 and TRBJ1-2, with 7 bases that match TRBD1. V lost 5 bases, J lost 4 bases, and 4 bases stayed unmatched. This CDR3 is 13 amino acids long. Looked up from germline, CDR1 is SGHTA and CDR2 is FQGTGA. The CDR3 sequence is CASSGSGGYGYTF. CDR3 bases: TGTGCCAGCAGCGGATCAGGGGGCTATGGCTACACCTTC.